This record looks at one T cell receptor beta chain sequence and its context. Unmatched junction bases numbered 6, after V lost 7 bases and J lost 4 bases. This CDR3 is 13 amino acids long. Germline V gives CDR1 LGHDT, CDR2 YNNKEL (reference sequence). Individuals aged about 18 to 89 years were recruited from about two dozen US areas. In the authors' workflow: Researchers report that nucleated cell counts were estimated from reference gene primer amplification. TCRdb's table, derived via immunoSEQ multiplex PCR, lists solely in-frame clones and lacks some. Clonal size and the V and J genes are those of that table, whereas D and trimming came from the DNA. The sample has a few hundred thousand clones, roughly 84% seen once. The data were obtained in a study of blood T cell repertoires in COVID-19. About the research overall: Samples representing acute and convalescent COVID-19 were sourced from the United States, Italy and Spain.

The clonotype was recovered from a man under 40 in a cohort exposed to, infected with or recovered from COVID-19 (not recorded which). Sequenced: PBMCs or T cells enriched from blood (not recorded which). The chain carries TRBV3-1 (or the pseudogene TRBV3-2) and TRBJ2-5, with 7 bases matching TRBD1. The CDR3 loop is CASTDRATETQYF. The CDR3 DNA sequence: TGTGCCAGCACTGACAGGGCCACAGAGACCCAGTACTTC.